One and the same sample provided the 6 T cell receptor beta chains below, sequenced in a study of fetal regulatory T cell absence and autoimmunity. Clones were sequenced by immunoSEQ multiplex PCR, and TCRdb holds only the in-frame ones, with some missing. Among about 95,000 clones listed, about 78% were seen once. The source material was pancreas tissue. The receptors were gathered from a male donor with IPEX syndrome.

The chain uses TRBV27 and TRBJ2-7; TRBD2 matches 7 bases. The CDR3 spans 14 residues. Trimming cost V 2 bases and J 2 bases; bases outside gene matches: 3. Germline V gene data show CDR1 as MNHEY and CDR2 as SMNVEV (reference sequence). CDR3 sequence reads: CASSLGGRAYEQYF. For the CDR3, the DNA is TGTGCCAGCAGTTTAGGAGGGAGGGCCTACGAGCAGTACTTC.

The chain employs TRBV27 and TRBJ2-1, with 7 nucleotides matching TRBD2. V lost 4 bases, J lost 8 bases, and 8 bases stayed unmatched. The CDR3 extends over 14 amino acids. Germline assignment: CDR1 MNHEY and CDR2 SMNVEV (reference sequence). As DNA, the CDR3 is TGTGCCAGCAGTTGGGGTCTGGGGGGGGATGAGCAGTTCTTC. It encodes CASSWGLGGDEQFF.

The rearrangement joins TRBV19 to TRBJ2-1; 8 bases map to TRBD2. CDR3 length: 20 residues. Losses at the gene ends were 2 bases for V and 4 bases for J; bases not matched to a gene: 19. In germline, CDR1 is LNHDA, CDR2 SQIVND (reference sequence). CDR3 residues: CASSIWDPGLEGVAYNEQFF. The CDR3 DNA reads TGTGCCAGTAGTATATGGGACCCGGGACTAGAGGGGGTTGCGTACAATGAGCAGTTCTTC. The variable domain in full, with the rest retrieved from reference TRBV19 and TRBJ2-1, is DGGITQSPKYLFRKEGQNVTLSCEQNLNHDAMYWYRQDPGQGLRLIYYSQIVNDFQKGDIAEGYSVSREKKESFPLTVTSAQKNPTAFYLCASSIWDPGLEGVAYNEQFFGPGTRLTVL.

This sequence joins TRBV2 and TRBJ2-1; tentative D call: TRBD1 (6 bases). V was pared by 1 base and J by 5 bases, with 6 bases between. Germline CDR1 and CDR2: SNHLY and FYNNEI. The CDR3 is 13 amino acids. The CDR3 protein is CASSEGGHNEQFF. Here the CDR3 DNA reads TGTGCCAGCAGTGAAGGGGGGCACAATGAGCAGTTCTTC.

J is TRBJ2-3 and V is TRBV4-2, with 9 bases fitting TRBD2. Germline V gene data show CDR1 as LGHNA and CDR2 as YNFKEQ. Trimming removed 7 bases from V and 0 bases from J; junction bases left unmatched: 5. The CDR3 contains 15 residues. This chain's CDR3 is CASNPTSGSTDTQYF. CDR3 sequence (DNA): TGTGCCAGCAACCCCACTAGCGGGAGCACAGATACGCAGTATTTT.

This chain uses TRBV5-6 with TRBJ1-2; a possible D gene is TRBD1 (5 bases). The germline V gene encodes CDR1 SGHDT and CDR2 YYEEEE. V lost 0 bases to trimming and J lost 2 bases, with 8 bases between them. The CDR3 has 14 residues. In nucleotides, the CDR3 is TGTGCCAGCAGCTTGGACAGGCCAAACTATGGCTACACCTTC. Amino acid sequence: CASSLDRPNYGYTF.